The 21 T cell receptor beta chains below come from one sample, sequenced in a study of blood T cell repertoires in COVID-19. Sequenced by immunoSEQ multiplex PCR; TCRdb stores in-frame clones only, minus some. The data show some 370,000 clones, nearly 90% seen once. The sample taken for sequencing was peripheral blood. These receptors all come from a young man with active or convalescent COVID-19.

In DNA form, the CDR3 reads TGTGCCTGGAGTGTACGGTTAGGGGGCGACGAGCAGTACTTC. Its protein product is CAWSVRLGGDEQYF. The chain carries TRBV30 and TRBJ2-7, with TRBD1 matching 7 bases. Germline loops: CDR1 GTSNPN, CDR2 SVGIG (reference sequence). The junction had 7 bases not matched to a gene; V was cut back by 0 bases and J by 5 bases. The CDR3 loop spans 14 amino acids.

DNA for the CDR3: TGTGCCAGCAGCCAAGTGTTGGGATCGGGGACCATATATTTT. It is translated as CASSQVLGSGTIYF. The genes are TRBV3-1 (or the pseudogene TRBV3-2) and TRBJ1-3; D is uncertain. The germline CDR1 and CDR2 sequences are LGHDT and YNNKEL (reference sequence). V lost 1 base to trimming and J lost 10 bases, with 14 bases between them. This CDR3 has 14 amino acids.

V gene TRBV6-5 combines with J gene TRBJ1-2; no firm D call. This CDR3 spans 13 amino acids. V shed 5 bases and J shed 5 bases, with 12 bases lying between them. Germline loops: CDR1 MNHEY, CDR2 SVGAGI. The CDR3 region is CASSTGESYGYTF. DNA of the CDR3: TGTGCCAGCAGTACCGGGGAGTCTTATGGCTACACCTTC.

V gene TRBV27 combines with J gene TRBJ1-3, with D hard to call. The germline gives CDR1 MNHEY, CDR2 SMNVEV (reference sequence). The ends were cut back, 7 bases at V and 1 base at J, with 14 bases in the middle. This CDR3 is 15 amino acids long. As DNA, the CDR3 is TGTGCCAGCACCCCGCCGGGGTTGTCTGGAAACACCATATATTTT. Amino acid sequence: CASTPPGLSGNTIYF.

This clone has just one count. Germline and junction disagree at one end, which may indicate a read error. V gene TRBV5-1 combines with J gene TRBJ2-6; a weak D match, TRBD1 (5 bases). This CDR3 region has 14 residues. Germline CDR1 SGHRS, CDR2 YFSETQ. The CDR3, as DNA: TGCGCCAGCAGCTTGATATCTGGGGCCAACGTGCTGACTTTC. It translates to CASSLISGANVLTF. Filled out from reference TRBV5-1 and TRBJ2-6, the complete variable domain reads KAGVTQTPRYLIKTRGQQVTLSCSPISGHRSVSWYQQTPGQGLQFLFEYFSETQRNKGNFPGRFSGRQFSNSRSEMNVSTLELGDSALYLCASSLISGANVLTFGAGSRLTVL.

The genes are TRBV19 and TRBJ2-7; D is perhaps TRBD1 (5 bases). V lost 5 bases, J lost 0 bases, and 14 bases lay in between. The CDR3 length is 15 residues. Germline V gives CDR1 LNHDA, CDR2 SQIVND (reference sequence). The CDR3 region is CASSVNLGPSYEQYF. In DNA form, the CDR3 reads TGTGCCAGTAGTGTCAACTTGGGGCCCTCCTACGAGCAGTACTTC.

The chain employs TRBV29-1 and TRBJ2-6, with D perhaps matching TRBD1 (5 bases). This CDR3 region has 16 residues. The V gene's germline CDR1 is SQVTM and CDR2 ANQGSEA. Trimming shortened V by 6 bases and J by 0 bases, and 15 bases separated the two germline ends. CDR3 amino acids: CSVQTDLNSGANVLTF. CDR3 bases: TGCAGCGTGCAGACAGATCTAAACTCTGGGGCCAACGTCCTGACTTTC.

V usage is TRBV4-1 and J usage is TRBJ1-5; no clear D. Trimming removed 1 base from V and 2 bases from J, with 12 bases in between. The CDR3 is 16 residues long. Germline CDR1 MGHRA, CDR2 YSYEKL. The CDR3 DNA follows: TGCGCCAGCAGCCAAGTTTGGGGAGAACGCAATCAGCCCCAGCATTTT. This sequence encodes CASSQVWGERNQPQHF.

A word on this clone: Other DNA sequences in this sample translate to the same CDR3. The chain employs TRBV18 and TRBJ2-3, with no clear D. The length of the CDR3 is 11 residues. V gave up 3 bases and J gave up 6 bases, with 4 bases separating them. Per germline, CDR1 KGHSH and CDR2 LQKENI. The CDR3 is CASSPADTQYF. CDR3 nucleotide sequence: TGTGCCAGCTCACCCGCGGATACGCAGTATTTT.

The V call is TRBV27, the J call TRBJ1-2; the match to TRBD1 covers 10 bases. V was pared by 4 bases and J by 1 base, with 6 bases of the junction left unmatched. CDR1 and CDR2 (germline): MNHEY, SMNVEV (reference sequence). The CDR3 consists of 16 residues. The CDR3 coding sequence is TGTGCCAGCAGTTCACATGACAGGGGGCGTAACTATGGCTACACCTTC. Translation gives CASSSHDRGRNYGYTF.

The rearrangement uses TRBV5-5 and TRBJ2-1; 11 bases match TRBD2. Germline V gives CDR1 SGHKS, CDR2 YYEKEE (reference sequence). The CDR3 extends over 16 amino acids. V shed 4 bases and J 3 bases; nucleotides not matched to a gene: 6. CDR3 residues: CASSPVGTSGYNEQFF. CDR3 in DNA: TGTGCCAGCAGCCCGGTTGGGACTAGCGGCTACAATGAGCAGTTCTTC.

The gene calls are TRBV10-2 and TRBJ1-2; a possible D gene is TRBD1 (5 bases). V was cut by 0 bases and J by 0 bases, with 8 bases left in between. Germline CDR1 and CDR2: WSHSY and SAAADI. The CDR3 is 15 amino acids. The CDR3 DNA follows: TGCGCCAGCAGTGAGTCGTTCAGGGCTAACTATGGCTACACCTTC. Translating it yields CASSESFRANYGYTF.

The chain is built from TRBV5-1 and TRBJ1-1; D possibly corresponds to TRBD1 (5 bases). Trimming pared 6 bases from V and 4 bases from J, leaving 16 bases between. The CDR3 consists of 14 residues. Germline V gene sequence: CDR1 SGHRS, CDR2 YFSETQ. Here the CDR3 reads CASNLQDSVTEAFF. CDR3 nucleotide sequence: TGCGCCAGCAACCTACAGGATTCGGTCACTGAAGCTTTCTTT. Looking up the rest from reference TRBV5-1 and TRBJ1-1 gives the full variable domain: KAGVTQTPRYLIKTRGQQVTLSCSPISGHRSVSWYQQTPGQGLQFLFEYFSETQRNKGNFPGRFSGRQFSNSRSEMNVSTLELGDSALYLCASNLQDSVTEAFFGQGTRLTVV.

The gene calls are TRBV5-1 and TRBJ2-3; 9 bases map to TRBD1. V lost 2 bases and J lost 6; bases outside the gene matches: 10. The CDR3 loop spans 16 amino acids. CDR1 is SGHRS, CDR2 YFSETQ, per germline. The CDR3 protein is CASSFRTGTGTDTQYF. The CDR3 coding sequence is TGCGCCAGCAGCTTCCGAACCGGGACAGGGACTGATACGCAGTATTTT.

The V call is TRBV29-1, the J call TRBJ1-2; the match to TRBD1 covers 10 bases. V lost 7 bases, J lost 3 bases, and 5 bases stayed unmatched. Germline V gives CDR1 SQVTM, CDR2 ANQGSEA. There are 13 residues in the CDR3. The CDR3 sequence is CSALDRGYYGYTF. In DNA, the CDR3 is TGCAGCGCTCTGGACAGGGGGTACTATGGCTACACCTTC.

The chain uses TRBV4-3 and TRBJ2-3; 8 bases fit TRBD1. The trim removed 5 bases at V and 6 bases at J, leaving 10 bases unmatched. CDR3 size: 15 residues. Germline V lookup: CDR1 LGHNA, CDR2 YSLEER. The CDR3 bases are TGCGCCAGCAGCGCCCGGGACAGGCTTTACGATACGCAGTATTTT. Protein: CASSARDRLYDTQYF.

The V and J genes are TRBV6-6 and TRBJ1-6; no clear D. V lost 6 bases and J lost 8, with 11 bases in between. Germline CDR1 MNHNY, CDR2 SVGAGI (reference sequence). This CDR3 is built from 13 residues. In nucleotides, the CDR3 is TGTGCCAGCAGCCAAAGGAGAGATTCACCCCTCCACTTT. This translates into CASSQRRDSPLHF.

The chain couples TRBV7-2 to TRBJ1-5, with D hard to call. V lost 1 base and J lost 6, with 7 bases in between. The germline V gene has CDR1 SGHTA and CDR2 FQGNSA. This CDR3 region has 13 residues. CDR3 bases: TGTGCCAGCAGCTTAGGAGGCAGTCAGCCCCAGCATTTT. Protein: CASSLGGSQPQHF.

This clone was counted only a few times. V and J are TRBV7-2 and TRBJ2-5; 10 nucleotides match TRBD2. This CDR3 spans 15 amino acids. V lost 5 bases to trimming and J lost 5 bases; unmatched junction nucleotides: 8. The germline gives CDR1 SGHTA, CDR2 FQGNSA. CDR3 DNA sequence: TGTGCCAGCAGCCCCAGCGGGGGGGCCGCGGAGACCCAGTACTTC. This translates into CASSPSGGAAETQYF.

This clone was recorded a few times. This chain connects TRBV2 to TRBJ1-2; D call uncertain. V was shortened by 5 bases and J by 2 bases, with 18 bases between the two germline ends. CDR1 and CDR2 (germline): SNHLY, FYNNEI. The CDR3 sequence is 16 residues long. The CDR3 here is CASSMTTSAQNYGYTF. The DNA for the CDR3 is TGTGCCAGCAGTATGACAACCTCGGCTCAGAACTATGGCTACACCTTC. The full variable domain, in which reference TRBV2 and TRBJ1-2 provide the parts outside the CDR3, is EPEVTQTPSHQVTQMGQEVILRCVPISNHLYFYWYRQILGQKVEFLVSFYNNEISEKSEIFDDQFSVERPDGSNFTLKIRSTKLEDSAMYFCASSMTTSAQNYGYTFGSGTRLTVV.

The chain joins TRBV6-5 to TRBJ1-1, with D possibly matching TRBD1 (5 bases). The CDR3 spans 12 residues. V lost 8 bases and J lost 7, with 14 bases in between. Per germline, CDR1 MNHEY and CDR2 SVGAGI. The CDR3 here is CASAQGWREAFF. The CDR3 nucleotides read TGTGCCAGCGCGCAGGGCTGGCGTGAAGCTTTCTTT.